Following are 10 T cell receptor beta chains from one sample sequenced in a study of tissue T cells after allogeneic stem cell transplantation. The table came from immunoSEQ multiplex PCR; TCRdb's copy has only in-frame clones and leaves some out. The sample contains roughly 20,000 clones, approximately 69% of which appear only once. The material sequenced was blood. The source is a female BALB/c mouse in good health. The mice in this strain carry MHC haplotype H2-d.

In regard to this clone: Gene names and germline match the mouse. CDR3 protein: CAWSPGVYAEQFF. The DNA read from the CDR3 is TGTGCCTGGAGTCCGGGGGTGTATGCTGAGCAGTTC. The V gene is TRBV31, the J gene TRBJ2-1; perhaps D is TRBD1 or TRBD2 (5 bases each). The CDR3 is cut off 1 residue early in the read; its end comes from the germline J gene. This CDR3 is 13 amino acids long. The V end lost 1 base, the J end lost 4 bases, and 8 bases lay between the germline ends. Germline V lookup: CDR1 GKSSPN, CDR2 SITVG. Full variable domain (remainder filled in from reference TRBV31 and TRBJ2-1): AQTIHQWPVAEIKAVGSPLSLGCTIKGKSSPNLYWYWQATGGTLQQLFYSITVGQVESVVQLNLSASRPKDDQFILSTEKLLLSHSGFYLCAWSPGVYAEQFFGPGTRLTVL.

Regarding this clone: The germline and genes are mouse ones. The CDR3 end lies 1 residue beyond the end of the read and is filled in from the germline J gene. The V and J genes are TRBV1 and TRBJ2-1; no clear D gene. With 0 bases removed from V and 1 base from J, the gap between germline ends came to 7 bases. Germline loops: CDR1 NSQYPW, CDR2 LRSPGD (reference sequence). The CDR3 spans 15 residues. CDR3 residues: CTCSADSGNYAEQFF. Incomplete CDR3 DNA: TGCACCTGCAGTGCAGATTCGGGAAACTATGCTGAGCAGTTC.

About this clone: Mouse germline and gene names are used. The read halts 1 residue ahead of the CDR3 end, with the missing end drawn from the germline J gene. This chain connects TRBV19 to TRBJ1-4; a weak D match, TRBD1 (6 bases). The CDR3 length is 16 residues. V lost 6 bases and J lost 0, with 15 bases in between. CDR1 and CDR2 from the germline V gene are FNHDT and SITEND (reference sequence). The CDR3 loop is CASTTGRGISNERLFF. CDR3 DNA, as far as it was read: TGTGCCAGCACAACAGGGCGAGGGATTTCCAACGAAAGATTATTT.

This clone has just a few counts. The germline and genes are mouse ones. The read stops 1 residue short of the end of the CDR3; the missing end is completed from the germline J gene. Other DNA sequences of this sample code for an identical CDR3. V gene TRBV20 combines with J gene TRBJ2-7; D not certain. The germline V gene has CDR1 GFQATS and CDR2 STVNSAI. This CDR3 has 11 residues. V was cut by 1 base and J by 4 bases, with 5 bases left in between. The CDR3 protein is CGARGGYEQYF. The DNA read from the CDR3 is TGTGGTGCTAGGGGCGGGTATGAACAGTAC.

In this sample, this clone turned up a few times. These gene names are mouse names. The CDR3 end lies 1 residue beyond the end of the read and is filled in from the germline J gene. J is TRBJ1-2 and V is TRBV31, with a weak D call TRBD1 (6 bases). The V and J ends lost 2 bases and 3 bases respectively, with 10 bases between them. Germline V gives CDR1 GKSSPN, CDR2 SITVG. The CDR3 contains 13 residues. CDR3 loop: CAWSRGRDSDYTF. The sequenced CDR3 bases are TGTGCCTGGAGTAGGGGGAGGGACTCCGACTACACC.

As for this clone: Mouse germline and gene names are used. The read stops 1 residue short of the end of the CDR3; the missing end is completed from the germline J gene. The chain links TRBV2 to TRBJ1-4; tentatively, D is TRBD1 (5 bases). Per the germline V gene, CDR1 is LGHNA and CDR2 is YSYQKL. CDR3 length equals 15 residues. Trimming stripped 0 bases from V and 3 bases from J, with 8 bases between. The CDR3 bases that were read are TGTGCCAGCAGCCAAGATACGGGGGCCAACGAAAGATTATTT. Amino acids: CASSQDTGANERLF. The whole CDR3 sequence reads CASSQDTGANERLFF.

For this clone: Germline and genes: mouse. The CDR3 extends 1 residue past the end of the read, so its final part is completed from the germline J gene. The V and J genes are TRBV5 and TRBJ2-7, with 7 bases aligning to TRBD1. The CDR3 has 13 residues. Germline trimming cut 2 bases from V and 7 bases from J; bases unmatched to any gene: 5. Germline V gene lookup returns CDR1 LGHNA and CDR2 YNLKQL (reference sequence). The CDR3 DNA, read in part, is TGTGCCAGCAGCCAAAACAGGGGAGACGAACAGTAC. Translating it yields CASSQNRGDEQY. The full CDR3 protein reads CASSQNRGDEQYF.

This clone was recorded a few times. Any gene name here is a mouse gene name. Coverage ceases 1 residue before the CDR3 finishes, and the germline J gene fills in the end. The V and J genes are TRBV1 and TRBJ1-4, with TRBD1 as a possible D gene (6 bases). CDR3 length: 15 residues. V was clipped by 1 base and J by 6 bases, with 12 bases between them. Germline V gene data show CDR1 as NSQYPW and CDR2 as LRSPGD (reference sequence). The CDR3 here is CTCSAVQGGDERLFF. The covered CDR3 bases are TGCACCTGCAGTGCAGTACAGGGAGGCGACGAAAGATTATTT.

Comments on this clone: The gene symbols are mouse symbols. With the read ending 1 residue before the CDR3 end, the germline J gene is used to fill in that end. This chain uses TRBV13-2 with TRBJ2-7; 9 nucleotides align to TRBD2. The ends lost 0 bases at V and 5 bases at J; junction bases unmatched: 6. Germline loops: CDR1 NNHNN, CDR2 SYGAGS (reference sequence). The length of the CDR3 is 15 residues. The CDR3 sequence: CASGDAGWGGDEQYF. The CDR3 bases that were read are TGTGCCAGCGGTGATGCGGGCTGGGGGGGGGATGAACAGTAC.

Concerning this clone itself: The gene symbols are mouse symbols. The missing CDR3 end, 1 residue past where the read stops, is filled in from the germline J gene. The chain has TRBV31 and TRBJ2-5; TRBD1 matches 9 bases. In germline, CDR1 is GKSSPN, CDR2 SITVG. The junction had 1 base not matched to a gene; V was cut back by 1 base and J by 5 bases. The CDR3 sequence is 13 residues long. The CDR3: CAWSRGQGDTQYF. CDR3 bases read: TGTGCCTGGAGTCGGGGACAGGGAGACACCCAGTAC.